This TCR beta chain is from a study of monozygotic twins with inflammatory bowel disease. TCRdb re-called the 5' RACE reads; one entry per CDR3 protein, DNA not given. The data show some 300,000 distinct CDR3 sequences, and the top ten clones hold about 5%. The CDR3 sequence is 14 residues long. The germline CDR1 and CDR2 sequences are LGHDT and YNNKEL (reference sequence). Blood (2.5 ml) was collected from every donor individually. The chain recombines TRBV3-1 with TRBJ2-7; the D call from TCRdb, TRBD2, cannot be confirmed without DNA. The TCR sequence derives from a human donor with ulcerative colitis or Crohn's disease, or a healthy co-twin of an affected twin (not recorded which). The sample comprised blood. The CDR3 loop reads CASSRTSGRGEQYF.